Each of the 22 T cell receptor beta chains below was sequenced from the same sample in a study of cytomegalovirus exposure and HLA in healthy donors. PCR employed 60 Vbeta and 13 Jbeta primers. The table came from immunoSEQ multiplex PCR; TCRdb's copy has only in-frame clones and leaves some out. The repertoire holds 140,000 or so clones, with roughly 85% as singletons. Sequenced material: PBMCs. The source is a woman younger than 45 in good health and CMV-seronegative.

CDR3 bases: TGTGCCAGCAGTTACTTGCCGGGTCCAAATGAGCAGTACTTC. Amino acids: CASSYLPGPNEQYF. V gene TRBV6-6 combines with J gene TRBJ2-7; D not certain. The V gene lost 1 base and the J gene lost 7 bases, with 14 bases spanning the gap. CDR1 is MNHNY and CDR2 is SVGAGI in the germline V gene (reference sequence). CDR3 length: 14 amino acids.

This clone occurred a few times. The genes are TRBV5-1 and TRBJ1-3; 7 bases are shared with TRBD1. V lost 4 bases to trimming and J lost 0 bases; unmatched junction nucleotides: 7. Germline lookup yields CDR1 SGHRS and CDR2 YFSETQ. This CDR3 has 16 amino acids. CDR3 sequence (DNA): TGCGCCAGCAGCAACCGAGGACAGGACTCTGGAAACACCATATATTTT. Translating it yields CASSNRGQDSGNTIYF.

This rearrangement joins TRBV11-2 to TRBJ2-7; 7 nucleotides agree with TRBD1. Germline V CDR1 and CDR2: SGHAT, FQNNGV. The CDR3 spans 14 residues. V gave up 1 base and J gave up 7 bases; unmatched junction bases: 7. CDR3 amino acids: CASSLVYRGGEQYF. The CDR3 DNA is TGTGCCAGCAGCTTAGTATACAGGGGCGGGGAGCAGTACTTC.

The gene calls are TRBV27 and TRBJ1-1, with TRBD1 matching 8 bases. CDR3 length: 15 residues. With 5 bases clipped from V and 0 bases from J, the junction kept 5 bases outside the gene matches. CDR1 MNHEY and CDR2 SMNVEV come from the germline V gene (reference sequence). The CDR3 coding sequence is TGTGCCAGCAGTACAACAGGGGGTTTGAACACTGAAGCTTTCTTT. Its translation: CASSTTGGLNTEAFF.

The CDR3 DNA reads as TGTGCCAGCAGCTTAGGCGGAGGGAACACTGAAGCTTTCTTT. This encodes CASSLGGGNTEAFF. This chain uses TRBV7-2 with TRBJ1-1; no clear D gene. The CDR3 totals 14 residues. Germline CDR1 SGHTA, CDR2 FQGNSA. V lost 1 base to trimming and J lost 1 base, with 7 bases between them.

The chain joins TRBV21-1 to TRBJ1-6. TRBV21-1 is a pseudogene locus. The CDR3 loop spans 15 amino acids. CDR3 sequence: CASSKRSPYNSPLHF. CDR3 DNA: TGTGCCAGCAGCAAACGGTCCCCTTATAATTCACCCCTCCACTTT.

This clone was seen just once. V and J are TRBV2 and TRBJ2-3; TRBD1 aligns across 9 bases. Trimming at V came to 9 bases and at J to 4 bases, leaving 5 bases not matched to a gene. This CDR3 comprises 13 residues. Germline V CDR1 and CDR2: SNHLY, FYNNEI. CDR3 loop: CASSTGGADTQYF. The CDR3 DNA sequence: TGTGCCAGTTCGACAGGGGGGGCAGATACGCAGTATTTT.

This clone was counted a single time. The chain has TRBV15 and TRBJ1-1; D remains ambiguous. The CDR3 has 17 amino acids. V lost 5 bases and J lost 0, with 19 bases in between. Germline values: CDR1 LNHNV, CDR2 YYDKDF (reference sequence). The CDR3 region is CATSPSPGFPMNTEAFF. DNA of the CDR3: TGTGCCACCAGCCCTTCCCCGGGGTTTCCGATGAACACTGAAGCTTTCTTT.

The rearrangement uses TRBV7-2 and TRBJ1-5; 9 positions agree with TRBD1. This CDR3 has 18 residues. J lost 0 bases, V lost 4 bases, and 10 bases had no gene match. Germline assignment: CDR1 SGHTA and CDR2 FQGNSA. CDR3 nucleotide sequence: TGTGCCAGCAGCTGGGGACAGGGAGGCGGCTATAGCAATCAGCCCCAGCATTTT. Amino acid sequence: CASSWGQGGGYSNQPQHF. The full variable domain, completed using reference TRBV7-2 and TRBJ1-5, is GAGVSQSPSNKVTEKGKDVELRCDPISGHTALYWYRQSLGQGLEFLIYFQGNSAPDKSGLPSDRFSAERTGGSVSTLTIQRTQQEDSAVYLCASSWGQGGGYSNQPQHFGDGTRLSIL.

The chain has TRBV2 and TRBJ1-1, with TRBD1 matching 7 bases. Germline CDR1 reads SNHLY; CDR2 reads FYNNEI. The CDR3 is made up of 13 amino acids. The CDR3 DNA reads as TGTGCAGAGACAGGGCTAGGGAACACTGAAGCTTTCTTT. This encodes CAETGLGNTEAFF.

The chain recombines TRBV9 with TRBJ1-1; D gene uncertain. The CDR3 is 13 amino acids. Germline V gives CDR1 SGDLS, CDR2 YYNGEE. Trimming cost V 0 bases and J 2 bases, with 5 bases left between them. The CDR3 DNA reads as TGTGCCAGCAGCGTAGAAAGCAACACTGAAGCTTTCTTT. It yields the protein CASSVESNTEAFF. The variable domain in full, completed from reference TRBV9 and TRBJ1-1, reads DSGVTQTPKHLITATGQRVTLRCSPRSGDLSVYWYQQSLDQGLQFLIQYYNGEERAKGNILERFSAQQFPDLHSELNLSSLELGDSALYFCASSVESNTEAFFGQGTRLTVV.

The J gene is TRBJ2-2, the V gene TRBV18, with 7 nucleotides matching TRBD1. The V gene end was trimmed by 3 bases and the J gene end by 5 bases; junction bases not matched to a gene: 0. The CDR3 has 13 residues. Per the germline V gene, CDR1 is KGHSH and CDR2 is LQKENI. CDR3 DNA sequence: TGTGCCAGCTCACCCAGGGGGACCGGGGAGCTGTTTTTT. Protein sequence: CASSPRGTGELFF.

The chain employs TRBV7-9 and TRBJ1-1; the D gene is possibly TRBD1 (6 bases). The CDR3 is 15 amino acids. The V gene lost 3 bases and the J gene lost 4 bases, with 15 bases spanning the gap. CDR1 and CDR2 (germline): SEHNR, FQNEAQ (reference sequence). Here the CDR3 DNA reads TGTGCCAGCAGCTTGTTGGGGGGGGCTGGCACTGAAGCTTTCTTT. Translating it yields CASSLLGGAGTEAFF.

J is TRBJ2-7 and V is TRBV11-3, with 11 positions matching TRBD1. The CDR3 length is 17 residues. V shed 5 bases, J shed 2 bases, and the junction held 11 bases outside the gene matches. CDR1 is SGHNT, CDR2 YENEEA, per germline. The CDR3: CASSLGTGGNFPYEQYF. The CDR3 coding sequence is TGTGCCAGCAGCCTAGGGACAGGGGGGAATTTCCCCTACGAGCAGTACTTC.

In its sample, this clone was seen a few times. This sequence joins TRBV6-5 and TRBJ1-3, with D perhaps matching TRBD1 (6 bases). CDR3 size: 14 residues. V lost 11 bases, J lost 3 bases, and 17 bases lay in between. Germline CDR1 MNHEY, CDR2 SVGAGI. The CDR3 DNA sequence: TGTGCCGGGGAACTGTGGGGGCGTGGAAACACCATATATTTT. Translation: CAGELWGRGNTIYF.

The rearrangement uses TRBV7-2 and TRBJ1-1; TRBD1 is a possible D gene (6 bases). The CDR3 has 15 residues. Germline lookup yields CDR1 SGHTA and CDR2 FQGNSA. The V gene lost 6 bases and the J gene lost 0 bases, with 14 bases spanning the gap. The CDR3, as DNA: TGTGCCAGCAGTCCGAGGGCAGGGGTGAACACTGAAGCTTTCTTT. Its translation is CASSPRAGVNTEAFF.

The chain combines TRBV9 with TRBJ2-3, with TRBD1 identical over 9 bases. The CDR3 has 15 residues. CDR1 is SGDLS, CDR2 YYNGEE, per germline. The V and J ends lost 0 bases and 3 bases, in that order; junction bases with no gene match: 2. The CDR3 spells CASSVGDRVTDTQYF. The CDR3 bases are TGTGCCAGCAGCGTAGGGGACAGGGTAACAGATACGCAGTATTTT.

V gene TRBV18 combines with J gene TRBJ2-1, with D perhaps matching TRBD1 (7 bases). Germline V gene lookup returns CDR1 KGHSH and CDR2 LQKENI. The CDR3 totals 17 residues. V was clipped by 1 base and J by 1 base, with 14 bases between them. CDR3 amino acids: CASSPLGGGGSYNEQFF. As DNA, the CDR3 is TGTGCCAGCTCACCACTAGGAGGGGGCGGGTCCTACAATGAGCAGTTCTTC.

The CDR3 reads CASSEGAGQGAREQYF. Here the CDR3 DNA reads TGTGCCAGCAGTGAAGGGGCGGGACAGGGGGCTCGGGAGCAGTACTTC. The chain links TRBV6-1 to TRBJ2-7, with 12 bases identical to TRBD1. Germline-derived CDR1 and CDR2 are MNHNS and SASEGT. The CDR3 has 16 amino acids. Trimming at V came to 1 base and at J to 7 bases, leaving 8 bases not matched to a gene.

This clone was found once. V gene TRBV9 combines with J gene TRBJ1-5; 7 positions match TRBD1. The V gene's germline CDR1 is SGDLS and CDR2 YYNGEE. This CDR3 has 15 amino acids. The junction had 2 bases not matched to a gene; V was cut back by 0 bases and J by 2 bases. CDR3 coding DNA: TGTGCCAGCAGCGTAGGAGACAGGGGCAATCAGCCCCAGCATTTT. This codes for CASSVGDRGNQPQHF.

This clone was detected only a few times. The genes are TRBV5-1 and TRBJ1-4; the D gene is possibly TRBD1 (5 bases). V lost 4 bases to trimming and J lost 2 bases, with 12 bases between them. Germline V gene data show CDR1 as SGHRS and CDR2 as YFSETQ. The CDR3 runs to 15 residues. CDR3: CASSALRATNEKLFF. As DNA, the CDR3 is TGCGCCAGCAGCGCGCTCAGGGCGACTAATGAAAAACTGTTTTTT.

This clone has just a few counts. The genes are TRBV7-3 and TRBJ2-3; the D gene is possibly TRBD1 (6 bases). Trimming took off 8 bases at V and 3 bases at J, with 15 bases between the two ends. The CDR3 totals 14 residues. The germline V gene has CDR1 SGHTA and CDR2 FQGTGA. CDR3 nucleotides: TGTGCCAGCTCAACAGGGATTGGAACAGATACGCAGTATTTT. Translation: CASSTGIGTDTQYF.